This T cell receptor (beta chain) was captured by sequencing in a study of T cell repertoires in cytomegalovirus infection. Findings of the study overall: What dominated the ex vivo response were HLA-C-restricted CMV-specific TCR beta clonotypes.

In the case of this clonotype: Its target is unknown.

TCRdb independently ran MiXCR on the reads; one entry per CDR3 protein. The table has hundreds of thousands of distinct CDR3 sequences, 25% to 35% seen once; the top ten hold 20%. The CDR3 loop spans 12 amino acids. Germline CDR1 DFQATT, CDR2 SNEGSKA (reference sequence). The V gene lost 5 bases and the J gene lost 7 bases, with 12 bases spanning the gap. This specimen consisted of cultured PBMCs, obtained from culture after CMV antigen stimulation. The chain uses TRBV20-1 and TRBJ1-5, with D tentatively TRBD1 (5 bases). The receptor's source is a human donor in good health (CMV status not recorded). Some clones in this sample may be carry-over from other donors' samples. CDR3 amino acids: CSAVDGTQPQHF. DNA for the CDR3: TGCAGTGCTGTAGACGGGACCCAGCCCCAGCATTTT.